Shown below are 15 T cell receptor beta chains from a single sample sequenced in a study of T cells in women clearing cervical HPV infection. The method was immunoSEQ multiplex PCR; TCRdb's version includes in-frame clones alone and lacks a portion of them. The sample has 30,000 to 45,000 clones. The sequenced sample was blood buffy coat. All receptors derive from a woman aged 18-70 years with a cervical HPV16 infection that either progressed to CIN3+ or cleared (not recorded which).

For this clone: The read is 3 residues too short to cover the CDR3 end, so that end is filled in from the germline J gene. V is TRBV2 and J is TRBJ2-2; D is perhaps TRBD2 (6 bases). V lost 8 bases and J 1 base, leaving 11 bases between the germline ends. This CDR3 is 14 amino acids long. Germline CDR1 and CDR2: SNHLY and FYNNEI. CDR3 sequence reads: CASLGGRNTGELFF. CDR3 DNA, as far as it was read: TGTGCCAGCTTGGGGGGACGGAACACCGGGGAG.

Concerning this clone itself: The missing CDR3 end, 3 residues past where the read stops, is filled in from the germline J gene. The chain couples TRBV6-1 to TRBJ1-1, with TRBD1 as a possible D gene (6 bases). This CDR3 region has 16 residues. Germline V gives CDR1 MNHNS, CDR2 SASEGT. The CDR3 sequence is CASSDPGHTTSRKAFF. The part of the CDR3 DNA that was read is TGTGCCAGCAGTGATCCGGGACATACAACTTCGCGCAAA.

Comment on this clone: The DNA ends 3 residues before the CDR3 does, and the rest of the CDR3 is filled in from the germline J gene. The chain couples TRBV20-1 to TRBJ1-5, with D perhaps TRBD1 (6 bases). The CDR3 consists of 13 residues. V was pared by 5 bases and J by 1 base, with 9 bases between. Per the germline V gene, CDR1 is DFQATT and CDR2 is SNEGSKA (reference sequence). The CDR3 protein is CSAHRGSNQPQHF. CDR3 bases read: TGCAGTGCTCATAGGGGGAGCAATCAGCCC.

On this clone: The CDR3 end falls 3 residues outside the read, so it is completed with the germline J gene. V gene TRBV30 combines with J gene TRBJ1-2; D is unclear. This CDR3 has 13 residues. CDR1 and CDR2 from the germline V gene are GTSNPN and SVGIG (reference sequence). The CDR3 reads CAWSVLSSYDYTF. CDR3 bases read: TGTGCCTGGAGTGTACTTAGCAGCTACGAC.

Comment on this clone: The CDR3 end falls 3 residues outside the read, so it is completed with the germline J gene. The chain has TRBV23-1 and TRBJ1-6; 7 nucleotides line up with TRBD1. TRBV23-1 is flagged as an ORF with uncertain function. The junction had 8 bases not matched to a gene; V was cut back by 3 bases and J by 9 bases. This CDR3 is 15 amino acids long. The CDR3 bases that were read are TGCGCCAGCAGTCATCGGCAGGGGGTCTCTTCACCC. Amino acid sequence: CASSHRQGVSSP. Given in full, the CDR3 is CASSHRQGVSSPLHF.

Details on this clone: The read gets to within 3 residues of the CDR3 end, and the germline J gene fills in the rest. The gene calls are TRBV10-3 and TRBJ1-5; D is possibly TRBD1 (5 bases). CDR1 and CDR2 (germline): ENHRY, SYGVKD. Trimming left V 8 bases short and J 4 bases short, with 15 bases between. The CDR3 is 14 amino acids. CDR3 sequence: CAIGGEARNQPQHF. The CDR3 bases that were read are TGTGCCATCGGGGGGGAGGCTCGAAATCAGCCC.

In the case of this clone: The sequence runs out 3 residues before the end of the CDR3; the remainder is reconstructed from the germline J gene. J is TRBJ1-5 and V is TRBV7-2, with a weak D call TRBD1 (6 bases). Germline assignment: CDR1 SGHTA and CDR2 FQGNSA. CDR3 size: 13 residues. V was clipped by 6 bases and J by 5 bases, with 11 bases between them. CDR3 residues: CASSLRGYQPQHF. The sequenced part of the CDR3 DNA is TGTGCCAGCAGTCTAAGGGGGTATCAGCCC.

With regard to this clone: From the germline J gene comes the end of the CDR3, since the read stops 3 residues before it. This chain links TRBV20-1 with TRBJ1-1; TRBD1 is a possible D gene (5 bases). Germline V gene lookup returns CDR1 DFQATT and CDR2 SNEGSKA (reference sequence). This CDR3 region has 12 residues. CDR3 sequence reads: CSAIRPPRGAFF. The covered CDR3 bases are TGCAGTGCTATTAGGCCTCCCCGGGGG.

As to this clone: An end of the junction does not agree with germline; a read error may underlie this. The CDR3 goes on 3 residues after the read ends, and that part is filled in from the germline J gene. Distinct nucleotide sequences in the sample also encode this CDR3. This chain links TRBV7-9 with TRBJ1-3, with 8 bases identical to TRBD1. CDR3 length: 13 amino acids. Germline assignment: CDR1 SEHNR and CDR2 FQNEAQ (reference sequence). CDR3 bases read: TGTGCCCCGGACAGGGCGTTGGGAAACACA. Its protein product is CAPDRALGNT. The CDR3, in full, reads CAPDRALGNTIYF.

Note on this clone: Coverage ceases 3 residues before the CDR3 finishes, and the germline J gene fills in the end. The V and J genes are TRBV5-1 and TRBJ1-1; TRBD1 is a possible D gene (5 bases). Trimming stripped 1 base from V and 5 bases from J, with 12 bases between. The CDR3 contains 14 residues. Germline CDR1 is SGHRS and CDR2 is YFSETQ. The CDR3: CASSLSRGWTEAFF. The CDR3 DNA, read in part, is TGCGCCAGCAGCTTGTCGAGGGGATGGACTGAA.

For this clone: The read terminates 3 residues ahead of where the CDR3 ends, so the germline J gene completes it. The chain carries TRBV2 and TRBJ1-2; D is undetermined. Deletions cut 0 bases from V and 0 bases from J, with 5 bases between. The CDR3 is made up of 14 amino acids. Germline-derived CDR1 and CDR2 are SNHLY and FYNNEI. CDR3 loop: CASSEARANYGYTF. The CDR3 DNA, read in part, is TGTGCCAGCAGTGAAGCGCGAGCTAACTATGGC.

With regard to this clone: From the germline J gene comes the end of the CDR3, since the read stops 3 residues before it. This chain joins TRBV5-1 and TRBJ1-1; TRBD1 matches 9 bases. This CDR3 has 16 amino acids. In germline, CDR1 is SGHRS, CDR2 YFSETQ. V lost 3 bases and J lost 0; bases outside the gene matches: 6. CDR3 in amino acids: CASSSDRGGMNTEAFF. CDR3 DNA, as far as it was read: TGCGCCAGCAGCTCGGACAGGGGCGGAATGAACACTGAA.

In regard to this clone: With the read ending 3 residues before the CDR3 end, the germline J gene is used to fill in that end. The chain has TRBV7-8 and TRBJ2-5; 7 bases line up with TRBD2. The CDR3 is 16 residues long. With 2 bases clipped from V and 0 bases from J, the junction kept 6 bases outside the gene matches. The germline V gene encodes CDR1 SGHVS and CDR2 FQNEAQ. The part of the CDR3 DNA that was read is TGTGCCAGCAGCTTACCGCGGGGGAGATACCAAGAGACC. This gives the protein CASSLPRGRYQET. The complete CDR3 sequence is CASSLPRGRYQETQYF. Filled out from reference TRBV7-8 and TRBJ2-5, the complete variable domain reads GAGVSQSPRYKVAKRGQDVALRCDPISGHVSLFWYQQALGQGPEFLTYFQNEAQLDKSGLPSDRFFAERPEGSVSTLKIQRTQQEDSAVYLCASSLPRGRYQETQYFGPGTRLLVL.

A remark on this clone: The CDR3 extends 3 residues past the end of the read, so its final part is completed from the germline J gene. V usage is TRBV7-2 and J usage is TRBJ1-5; no clear D. Germline values: CDR1 SGHTA, CDR2 FQGNSA. Trimming cost V 1 base and J 6 bases, with 13 bases left between them. This CDR3 is built from 15 residues. CDR3 in amino acids: CASSLGPLSGQPQHF. The CDR3 DNA, read in part, is TGTGCCAGCAGCTTAGGCCCACTCTCTGGTCAGCCC.

About this clone: The CDR3 is cut off 3 residues early in the read; its end comes from the germline J gene. This chain connects TRBV29-1 to TRBJ1-5; D possibly corresponds to TRBD1 (5 bases). The germline CDR1 and CDR2 sequences are SQVTM and ANQGSEA. The CDR3 is 12 residues long. Trimming removed 7 bases from V and 7 bases from J, with 14 bases in between. The DNA read from the CDR3 is TGCAGCGCCCCGGGGGGGGAACAGCCC. It is translated as CSAPGGEQP. The whole CDR3 protein reads CSAPGGEQPQHF.